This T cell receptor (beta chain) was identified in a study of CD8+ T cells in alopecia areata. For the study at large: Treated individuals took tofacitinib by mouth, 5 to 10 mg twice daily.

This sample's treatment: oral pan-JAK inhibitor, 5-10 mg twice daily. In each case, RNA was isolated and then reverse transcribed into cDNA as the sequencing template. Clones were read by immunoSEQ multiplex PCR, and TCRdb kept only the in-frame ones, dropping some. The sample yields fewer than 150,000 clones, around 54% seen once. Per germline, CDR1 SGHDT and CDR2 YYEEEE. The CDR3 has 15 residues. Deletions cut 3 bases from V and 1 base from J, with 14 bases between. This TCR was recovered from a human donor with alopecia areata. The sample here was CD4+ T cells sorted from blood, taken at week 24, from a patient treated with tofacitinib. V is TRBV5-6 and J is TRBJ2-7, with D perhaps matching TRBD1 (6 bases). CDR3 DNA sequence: TGTGCCAGCAGCTACGGACAGTACGCTTCCTACGAGCAGTACTTC. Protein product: CASSYGQYASYEQYF.